The 5 T cell receptor beta chains below all came from one sample that was sequenced in a study of response to subunit inactivated influenza vaccine. TCRdb reanalysed the RT-PCR reads using MiXCR and keeps one entry per CDR3 protein. The sample includes 650,000 to 700,000 distinct CDR3 sequences, 15% to 17% seen only once; the top ten take 9.5% to 13%. Material: PBMCs from blood, obtained roughly 12 days after vaccination. Source of these receptors: a man in his forties or fifties who received an inactivated influenza vaccine.

This clonotype was detected a few times. This chain uses TRBV29-1 with TRBJ2-3; D is possibly TRBD1 or TRBD2 (5 bases each). CDR1 and CDR2 (germline): SQVTM, ANQGSEA. This CDR3 region has 14 residues. V gave up 6 bases and J gave up 0 bases, with 13 bases separating them. CDR3 bases: TGCAGCGTGAACGGGGCCCCAAGCACAGATACGCAGTATTTT. It is translated as CSVNGAPSTDTQYF.

The chain is built from TRBV20-1 and TRBJ2-6; maybe TRBD2 (6 bases). The CDR3 extends over 14 amino acids. Germline V gene sequence: CDR1 DFQATT, CDR2 SNEGSKA (reference sequence). V dropped 5 bases and J dropped 2 bases, with 10 bases sitting between them. The CDR3 loop is CSAPPGAGANVLTF. In DNA form, the CDR3 reads TGCAGTGCTCCCCCGGGGGCTGGGGCCAACGTCCTGACTTTC.

This sequence joins TRBV20-1 and TRBJ2-3; tentatively, D is TRBD1 (6 bases). V was cut by 5 bases and J by 7 bases, with 19 bases left in between. This CDR3 is 14 amino acids long. CDR1 DFQATT and CDR2 SNEGSKA come from the germline V gene (reference sequence). The CDR3 DNA reads TGCAGTGCTGCGCGGGTACAGGGATCACATACGCAGTATTTT. Its translation: CSAARVQGSHTQYF.

This clonotype was detected ten times or more. This chain connects TRBV7-8 to TRBJ2-1; 8 positions match TRBD2. The CDR3 loop spans 15 amino acids. The junction had 6 bases not matched to a gene; V was cut back by 1 base and J by 7 bases. Germline CDR1 and CDR2: SGHVS and FQNEAQ. The CDR3 loop reads CASSLGLAGTNEQFF. The CDR3 DNA follows: TGTGCCAGCAGCTTAGGGCTAGCGGGCACTAATGAGCAGTTCTTC.

The DNA of the CDR3 is TGTGCCAGCAGCGGATCGACAGGGACAGAGACCCAGTACTTC. It encodes CASSGSTGTETQYF. The gene calls are TRBV9 and TRBJ2-5, with 7 positions matching TRBD1. The CDR3 is 14 amino acids. Germline CDR1 SGDLS, CDR2 YYNGEE. J gave up 4 bases and V 3 bases, and 6 bases lay outside the gene matches. The full variable domain, its missing parts supplied by reference TRBV9 and TRBJ2-5, is DSGVTQTPKHLITATGQRVTLRCSPRSGDLSVYWYQQSLDQGLQFLIQYYNGEERAKGNILERFSAQQFPDLHSELNLSSLELGDSALYFCASSGSTGTETQYFGPGTRLLVL.